This TCR beta chain was recovered during a study of tumor and adjacent non-tumor tissue in lung cancer. Study background: The patients, roughly 10 men and four to six women, were about 31 to 80 with stage I to III disease. General study points: Normal lung showed higher cumulative top 100 clone frequency than tumor. Higher tumor TCR diversity was associated with shorter survival.

RNA was extracted from bulk tissue without any cell sorting. More than 3 cm separated this lung sample from the edge of the tumor. Newly diagnosed lung cancer patients had thoracic surgery in China, August–November 2014, without prior chemotherapy. Three rounds of nested PCR, following a modified ARM-PCR protocol, produced the TCRbeta library. TCRdb ran MiXCR on the multiplex PCR reads and lists one entry per CDR3 protein. The sample includes roughly 82,000 distinct CDR3 sequences, 65% to 80% of them seen just once. Notes on this clonotype: The antigen remains unidentified. The junction differs from germline at one of its ends, possibly a read error.

The CDR3 is made up of 12 amino acids. In germline, CDR1 is LGHNA, CDR2 YNFKEQ. The TCR was taken from a woman aged 45 to 65 with non-small cell lung cancer. V and J are TRBV4-2 and TRBJ2-2; 8 bases agree with TRBD2. The sequencing input was distant non-tumor lung tissue. The DNA for the CDR3 is TGTGCCAGCAGCACGGCCGGGGGGGAGCCGTTTTTT. This codes for CASSTAGGEPFF.